There are a few counts of the clone carrying this TCR beta chain. Its antigen is currently unknown. Markers CD45RO/CCR7/CD25/CD127/CD95/CD27 served to sort CD4+ naive, central memory, regulatory and stem cell-like memory cells. Each sorted population was over 98% pure. These data belong to a study of beta chain features in type 1 diabetes. The isolated RNA, all of it, was reverse transcribed, so expressed TCRB transcripts were what got sequenced. The table came from immunoSEQ multiplex PCR; TCRdb's copy has only in-frame clones and leaves some out. The table records more than 150,000 clones, about 13% of them present only once. General study points: Moderate but significant shortening of TCRB CDR3s was recorded in all four CD4+ subsets from Type 1 diabetes patients. Diminished insertions and augmented deletions at VDJ junctions characterized type 1 diabetes patients.

Germline V gene lookup returns CDR1 MNHNS and CDR2 SASEGT. The CDR3 contains 16 residues. The V and J ends lost 2 bases and 0 bases respectively, with 11 bases between them. This TCR derives from a woman in her late teens or twenties in good health. The chain is built from TRBV6-1 and TRBJ1-3; D gene unclear. Sequenced: central memory CD4+ T cells from blood. This chain's CDR3 is CASSENPGASGNTIYF. CDR3 bases: TGTGCCAGCAGTGAAAACCCGGGAGCCTCTGGAAACACCATATATTTT.